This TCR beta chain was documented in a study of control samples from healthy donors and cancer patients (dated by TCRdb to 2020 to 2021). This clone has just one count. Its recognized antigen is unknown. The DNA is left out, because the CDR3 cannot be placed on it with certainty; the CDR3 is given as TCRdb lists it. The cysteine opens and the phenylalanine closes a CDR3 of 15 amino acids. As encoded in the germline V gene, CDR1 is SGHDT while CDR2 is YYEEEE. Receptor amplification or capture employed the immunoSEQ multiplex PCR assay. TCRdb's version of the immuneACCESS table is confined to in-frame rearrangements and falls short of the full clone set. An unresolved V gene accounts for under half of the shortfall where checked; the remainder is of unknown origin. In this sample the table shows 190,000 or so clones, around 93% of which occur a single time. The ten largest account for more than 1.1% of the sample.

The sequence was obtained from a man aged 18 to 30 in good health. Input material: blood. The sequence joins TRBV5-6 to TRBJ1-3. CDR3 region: CASSVRGFSGNTIYF.